This TCR beta chain was profiled in a study of T cells after posttransplantation cyclophosphamide. Comments on this clone: Antigen specificity is unknown.

The CDR3 spans 17 residues. Per germline, CDR1 SGHTA and CDR2 FQGTGA. The V gene lost 4 bases and the J gene lost 1 base, with 19 bases spanning the gap. Findings and limits, study-wide: Recipient CMV seropositivity and CMV reactivation strongly tracked TRB clonality. Tissue-infiltrating T cells from skin or gut overlapped little with blood T cells. Later blood repertoires were often dominated by clones from the donor CD8+ memory compartment.

This table comes from immunoSEQ multiplex PCR, and its TCRdb copy is limited to in-frame clones, with some not included. The sample lists more than 50,000 clones, roughly 86% occurring once. The sequenced material came from PBMCs. This TCR was recovered from a man aged 30 to 39 with a blood cancer, CMV-positive, and with a related stem cell donor. The V call is TRBV7-3, the J call TRBJ1-2; D may be TRBD1 (5 bases). The CDR3 spells CASSSPRETILNYGYTF. DNA of the CDR3: TGTGCCAGCAGCTCCCCCAGGGAAACCATACTTAACTATGGCTACACCTTC.